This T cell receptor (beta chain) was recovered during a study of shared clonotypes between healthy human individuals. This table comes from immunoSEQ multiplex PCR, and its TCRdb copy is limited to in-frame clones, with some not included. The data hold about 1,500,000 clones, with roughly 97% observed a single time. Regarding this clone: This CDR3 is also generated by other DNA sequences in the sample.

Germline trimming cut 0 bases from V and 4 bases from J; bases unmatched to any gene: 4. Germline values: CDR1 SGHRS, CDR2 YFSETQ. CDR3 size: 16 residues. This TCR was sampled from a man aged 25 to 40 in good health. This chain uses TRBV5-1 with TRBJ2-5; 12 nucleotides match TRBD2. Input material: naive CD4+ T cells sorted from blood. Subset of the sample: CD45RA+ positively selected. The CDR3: CASSLGLAGAGETQYF. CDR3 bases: TGCGCCAGCAGCTTGGGACTAGCGGGAGCAGGAGAGACCCAGTACTTC.